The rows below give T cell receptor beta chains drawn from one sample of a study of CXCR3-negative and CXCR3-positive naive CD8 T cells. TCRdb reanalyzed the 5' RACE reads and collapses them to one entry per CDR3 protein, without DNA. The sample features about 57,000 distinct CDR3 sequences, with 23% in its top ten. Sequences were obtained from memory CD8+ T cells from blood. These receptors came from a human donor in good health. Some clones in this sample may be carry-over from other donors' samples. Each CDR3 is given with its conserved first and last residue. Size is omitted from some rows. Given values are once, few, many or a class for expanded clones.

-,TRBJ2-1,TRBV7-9,CASSLPSHSSYNEQFF
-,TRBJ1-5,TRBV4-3,CASREAEHSNQPQHF
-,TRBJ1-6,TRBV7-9,CASRRGTDNSPLHF
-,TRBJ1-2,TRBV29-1,CSVEGTYGYTF
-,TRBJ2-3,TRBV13,CASGRQVLGTDTQYF
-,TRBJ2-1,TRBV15,CATSSTGSSDEQFF
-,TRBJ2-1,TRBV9,CASSVGPSQGNEQFF
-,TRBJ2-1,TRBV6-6,CASSFGGVHNEQFF
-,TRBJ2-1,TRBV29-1,CSVEDQPASQFF
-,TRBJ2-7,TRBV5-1,CASSPRIGGEQYF
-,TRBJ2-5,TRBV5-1,CASSILPGAPETQYF
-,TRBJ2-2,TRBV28,CASSFTNTGELFF
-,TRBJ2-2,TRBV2,CATPRDSSTGELFF
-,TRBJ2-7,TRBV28,CASSQDLRALSYEQYF
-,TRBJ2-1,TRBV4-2,CASSQERESYNEQFF
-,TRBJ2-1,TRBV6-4,CASSDSSQQTNEQFF
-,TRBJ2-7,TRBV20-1,CSARDAGFSYEQYF
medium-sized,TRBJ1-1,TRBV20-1,CSAQDRDWWAFF
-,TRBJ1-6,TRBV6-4,CASSDNRENSPLHF
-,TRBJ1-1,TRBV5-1,CASSLVPEGTEAFF
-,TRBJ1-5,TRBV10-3,CAISSGTDGNQPQHF
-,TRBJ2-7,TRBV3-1,CASSYDREFYEQYF
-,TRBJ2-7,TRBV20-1,CSASGDTSESHSSGTYEQYF
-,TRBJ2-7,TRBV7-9,CASSLGTGGMEEQYF